This T cell receptor beta chain emerged from a study of cytomegalovirus exposure and HLA in healthy donors. Study-wide findings and caveats: A list of 164 TCR beta chains associated with cytomegalovirus was given. Most sequenced TCRs were rare (though some public TCRs occurred in many donors).

The CDR3 length is 14 residues. Germline CDR1 is SGHTA and CDR2 is FQGNSA. V lost 3 bases, J lost 7 bases, and 13 bases lay in between. Here immunoSEQ multiplex PCR was the method, and the copy in TCRdb shows in-frame clones only, minus some. This sample yields about 57,000 clones, of which more than 85% are seen a single time; about 6% belongs to the top ten. In the case of this clone: The antigen is unknown.

The sequence derives from a woman aged 18-35 years in good health and CMV-seronegative. This chain connects TRBV7-2 to TRBJ2-1; D is perhaps TRBD2 (6 bases). Sequencing used PBMCs. This CDR3 reads CASSFQLASNEQFF. The CDR3 DNA reads TGTGCCAGCAGCTTCCAACTAGCCAGTAATGAGCAGTTCTTC.